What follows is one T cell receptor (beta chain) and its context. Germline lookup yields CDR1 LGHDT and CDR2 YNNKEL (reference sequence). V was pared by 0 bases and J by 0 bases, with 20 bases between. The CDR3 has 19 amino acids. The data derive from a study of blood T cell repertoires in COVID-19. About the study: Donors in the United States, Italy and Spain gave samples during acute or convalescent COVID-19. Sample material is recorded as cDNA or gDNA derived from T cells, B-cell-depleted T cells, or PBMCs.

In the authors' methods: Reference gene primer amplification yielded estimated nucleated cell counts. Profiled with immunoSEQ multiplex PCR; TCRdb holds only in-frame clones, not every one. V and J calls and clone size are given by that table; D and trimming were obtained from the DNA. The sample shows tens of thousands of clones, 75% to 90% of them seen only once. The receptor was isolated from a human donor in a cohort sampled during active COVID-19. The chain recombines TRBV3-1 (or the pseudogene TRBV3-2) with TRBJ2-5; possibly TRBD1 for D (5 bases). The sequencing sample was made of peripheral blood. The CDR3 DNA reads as TGTGCCAGCAGCCAAGATCAGGGTCCCCGGGCGGCTAACCAAGAGACCCAGTACTTC. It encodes CASSQDQGPRAANQETQYF.